The 19 T cell receptor beta chains below come from one sample, sequenced in a study of blood T cell repertoires in COVID-19. Sequencing was performed with immunoSEQ multiplex PCR; in TCRdb, only in-frame clones are kept and a portion is missing. The table has fewer than 100,000 clones, roughly 89% seen once; the top ten hold under 2.5%. The source material was peripheral blood. The receptors were gathered from a woman aged 45-65 years in a cohort sampled during active COVID-19.

The chain has TRBV6-5 and TRBJ2-7; no firm D call. Germline V gene lookup returns CDR1 MNHEY and CDR2 SVGAGI. The CDR3 sequence is 10 residues long. V shed 9 bases and J shed 6 bases, with 9 bases lying between them. This CDR3 is CASRRSEQYF. For the CDR3, the DNA is TGTGCCAGTAGGAGATCCGAGCAGTACTTC.

The V call is TRBV10-3, the J call TRBJ2-1; 10 bases match TRBD1. Unmatched junction bases numbered 5, after V lost 4 bases and J lost 5 bases. Looked up from germline, CDR1 is ENHRY and CDR2 is SYGVKD. The CDR3 length is 15 residues. The CDR3: CAISGTGTGDNEQFF. CDR3 nucleotides: TGTGCCATCAGTGGAACCGGGACAGGGGACAATGAGCAGTTCTTC.

The chain carries TRBV12-3 or TRBV12-4 and TRBJ1-1; D gene unclear. Trimming removed 3 bases from V and 7 bases from J, with 12 bases in between. The CDR3 is made up of 13 amino acids. The CDR3 region is CASSFTAVGEAFF. The CDR3 DNA sequence: TGTGCCAGCAGTTTTACGGCGGTGGGTGAAGCTTTCTTT.

V is TRBV7-9 and J is TRBJ1-2, with TRBD1 matching over 7 bases. Germline V gene data show CDR1 as SEHNR and CDR2 as FQNEAQ (reference sequence). V was pared by 1 base and J by 7 bases, with 9 bases of the junction left unmatched. The CDR3 runs 15 residues. The CDR3 DNA is TGTGCCAGCAGCTTAGAGGGTAGGACAGGTTCTGGCTACACCTTC. Translated, it gives CASSLEGRTGSGYTF.

The rearrangement joins TRBV2 to TRBJ2-5, with 7 bases lining up with TRBD1. The CDR3 length is 13 residues. With V trimmed by 8 bases and J by 5 bases, 8 bases remained unmatched. Germline V gives CDR1 SNHLY, CDR2 FYNNEI. The CDR3 bases are TGTGCCAGCGCATGGGGACAGCAGGAGACCCAGTACTTC. Translating it yields CASAWGQQETQYF. Full variable domain (missing parts from reference TRBV2 and TRBJ2-5): EPEVTQTPSHQVTQMGQEVILRCVPISNHLYFYWYRQILGQKVEFLVSFYNNEISEKSEIFDDQFSVERPDGSNFTLKIRSTKLEDSAMYFCASAWGQQETQYFGPGTRLLVL.

Concerning this clone: This specimen includes other DNA sequences encoding the same CDR3. The genes are TRBV15 and TRBJ2-3; 8 bases align to TRBD2. The CDR3 sequence is 15 residues long. After removal of 1 base from V and 3 bases from J, the junction contained 3 bases not matched to a gene. From germline, CDR1 is LNHNV and CDR2 YYDKDF (reference sequence). The CDR3 DNA reads TGTGCCACCAGCAGAGTAGGCGGGAGGACAGATACGCAGTATTTT. This sequence encodes CATSRVGGRTDTQYF.

This clone was counted a few times. The chain carries TRBV5-4 and TRBJ1-4; 9 bases map to TRBD1. Germline assignment: CDR1 SGHNT and CDR2 YYREEE (reference sequence). This CDR3 comprises 15 residues. V gave up 2 bases and J gave up 6 bases; unmatched junction bases: 5. The CDR3 protein is CASSLPGQGHEKLFF. In DNA form, the CDR3 reads TGTGCCAGCAGCTTACCGGGACAGGGACATGAAAAACTGTTTTTT.

The chain uses TRBV5-5 and TRBJ2-3, with 9 bases that match TRBD2. V gave up 1 base and J gave up 4 bases; unmatched junction bases: 10. The CDR3 runs 17 residues. The germline gives CDR1 SGHKS, CDR2 YYEKEE (reference sequence). The CDR3 is CASSLLARGGRSDTQYF. As DNA, the CDR3 is TGTGCCAGCAGCTTGTTAGCGCGGGGGGGCCGGTCAGATACGCAGTATTTT.

V and J are TRBV6-5 and TRBJ2-7; D may be TRBD2 (6 bases). The CDR3 contains 13 residues. Germline V gene data show CDR1 as MNHEY and CDR2 as SVGAGI. V was pared by 6 bases and J by 3 bases, with 12 bases between. The CDR3 coding sequence is TGTGCCAGCAGAGCGGGCCTCTTCTACGAGCAGTACTTC. Protein sequence: CASRAGLFYEQYF.

The chain combines TRBV2 with TRBJ2-1; D may be TRBD1 (6 bases). Germline values: CDR1 SNHLY, CDR2 FYNNEI. Between the trimmed V and J ends, which lost 2 bases and 5 bases, there was a span of 7 bases. CDR3 length: 13 amino acids. The CDR3 DNA is TGTGCCAGCAGTGAATACAGGGACAATGAGCAGTTCTTC. Amino acid sequence: CASSEYRDNEQFF.

This chain links TRBV9 with TRBJ2-7; 7 bases line up with TRBD1. The trim removed 3 bases at V and 2 bases at J, leaving 5 bases unmatched. This CDR3 region has 14 residues. Germline V gene lookup returns CDR1 SGDLS and CDR2 YYNGEE. CDR3 in DNA: TGTGCCAGCAGCGGCCGGGACAGTACCTACGAGCAGTACTTC. Its translation is CASSGRDSTYEQYF.

This chain connects TRBV4-1 to TRBJ2-7; possible D gene TRBD1, 6 bases. With 2 bases removed from V and 3 bases from J, the gap between germline ends came to 14 bases. The length of the CDR3 is 15 residues. Germline CDR1 MGHRA, CDR2 YSYEKL. CDR3 sequence (DNA): TGCGCCAGCAGCCAACCGACAGGTATCTTCTACGAGCAGTACTTC. It is translated as CASSQPTGIFYEQYF.

The chain recombines TRBV13 with TRBJ1-3, with D uncertain. Germline CDR1 PRHDT, CDR2 FYEKMQ (reference sequence). Between the trimmed V and J ends, which lost 11 bases and 3 bases, there was a span of 17 bases. CDR3 length equals 14 residues. The CDR3 here is CAGREAGVGNTIYF. For the CDR3, the DNA is TGTGCCGGTCGGGAGGCTGGGGTTGGAAACACCATATATTTT.

The chain employs TRBV5-1 and TRBJ2-3, with TRBD2 matching 8 bases. CDR3 size: 15 residues. With V trimmed by 2 bases and J by 1 base, 3 bases remained unmatched. Germline V gene lookup returns CDR1 SGHRS and CDR2 YFSETQ. The CDR3 sequence is CASSFLAGRTDTQYF. CDR3 nucleotides: TGCGCCAGCAGCTTTTTAGCGGGACGCACAGATACGCAGTATTTT. The variable domain in full, with the rest retrieved from reference TRBV5-1 and TRBJ2-3, is KAGVTQTPRYLIKTRGQQVTLSCSPISGHRSVSWYQQTPGQGLQFLFEYFSETQRNKGNFPGRFSGRQFSNSRSEMNVSTLELGDSALYLCASSFLAGRTDTQYFGPGTRLTVL.

J is TRBJ2-1 and V is TRBV5-1; 13 nucleotides line up with TRBD2. The CDR3 has 16 amino acids. The V and J ends lost 4 bases and 9 bases, in that order; junction bases with no gene match: 10. CDR1 is SGHRS and CDR2 is YFSETQ in the germline V gene. Written as DNA, the CDR3 is TGCGCCAGCAGCGTCACACTAGCGGGGGGGTCCCGTGAGCAGTTCTTC. This codes for CASSVTLAGGSREQFF.

This clone was recorded once. The V call is TRBV11-2, the J call TRBJ2-2; no reliable D call. Trimming removed 1 base from V and 2 bases from J, with 8 bases in between. The CDR3 totals 15 residues. The germline CDR1 and CDR2 sequences are SGHAT and FQNNGV. CDR3 amino acids: CASSLVSLNTGELFF. The CDR3 nucleotides read TGTGCCAGCAGCTTAGTGAGCCTTAACACCGGGGAGCTGTTTTTT.

Here the CDR3 reads CASSGRGTGDTEAFF. DNA for the CDR3: TGTGCCAGCAGCGGACGAGGGACAGGGGACACTGAAGCTTTCTTT. The V gene is TRBV9, the J gene TRBJ1-1, with 10 positions matching TRBD1. Germline values: CDR1 SGDLS, CDR2 YYNGEE. This CDR3 comprises 15 residues. Unmatched junction bases numbered 5, after V lost 3 bases and J lost 3 bases.

V usage is TRBV7-3 and J usage is TRBJ2-1, with 10 bases matching TRBD2. The CDR3 is 16 amino acids. Per germline, CDR1 SGHTA and CDR2 FQGTGA. V lost 2 bases to trimming and J lost 0 bases; unmatched junction nucleotides: 1. CDR3 DNA sequence: TGTGCCAGCAGCTTATCTAGCGGGAGCTCCTACAATGAGCAGTTCTTC. Protein sequence: CASSLSSGSSYNEQFF.

V usage is TRBV28 and J usage is TRBJ1-1; 9 positions agree with TRBD1. The junction had 5 bases not matched to a gene; V was cut back by 5 bases and J by 1 base. From germline, CDR1 is MDHEN and CDR2 SYDVKM. The CDR3 runs 15 residues. This CDR3 reads CASSRYRGRNTEAFF. The CDR3 DNA follows: TGTGCCAGCAGTCGTTACAGGGGGCGGAACACTGAAGCTTTCTTT.